The T cell receptor (beta chain) described here comes from a study of prognosis after radiotherapy for stage I lung cancer. About the study: The patients included over 13 who had newly diagnosed primary stage I lung tumors, along with five others who had oligometastatic NSCLC after their primary tumor had been surgically resected. The study enrolled about a dozen men and 6 women as patients, aged 53 to 84 with a median of around 74 years. Notes on the study in general: Before stereotactic body radiation therapy the median unique TCR clone count was around 10,000, and afterwards it fell to 6,861. Determination of whether the expanded TCR clones were tumor-specific was not performed.

Germline lookup yields CDR1 MNHNS and CDR2 SASEGT. This CDR3 is built from 13 residues. Concerning this clonotype: Its antigen is unknown. One end of the junction is discordant with germline, which a read error may explain.

Two-round multiplex PCR on genomic DNA was the method by which TCR beta CDR3 was amplified. The first round of PCR was done with primers that matched each TRBV and TRBJ gene. One entry per CDR3 protein results from TCRdb running MiXCR on the multiplex PCR reads. The table includes over 25,000 distinct CDR3 sequences, about half detected once. Sequencing was performed on PBMCs, taken before or after stereotactic body radiation therapy (not recorded which). The J gene is TRBJ2-7, the V gene TRBV6-1, with D perhaps TRBD1 (6 bases). This receptor was taken from a donor aged 50 or older with non-small cell lung cancer. CDR3 sequence reads: CASSPGTGIEHYF. CDR3 DNA: TGTGCCAGCAGTCCCGGTACAGGGATCGAGCATTACTTC.